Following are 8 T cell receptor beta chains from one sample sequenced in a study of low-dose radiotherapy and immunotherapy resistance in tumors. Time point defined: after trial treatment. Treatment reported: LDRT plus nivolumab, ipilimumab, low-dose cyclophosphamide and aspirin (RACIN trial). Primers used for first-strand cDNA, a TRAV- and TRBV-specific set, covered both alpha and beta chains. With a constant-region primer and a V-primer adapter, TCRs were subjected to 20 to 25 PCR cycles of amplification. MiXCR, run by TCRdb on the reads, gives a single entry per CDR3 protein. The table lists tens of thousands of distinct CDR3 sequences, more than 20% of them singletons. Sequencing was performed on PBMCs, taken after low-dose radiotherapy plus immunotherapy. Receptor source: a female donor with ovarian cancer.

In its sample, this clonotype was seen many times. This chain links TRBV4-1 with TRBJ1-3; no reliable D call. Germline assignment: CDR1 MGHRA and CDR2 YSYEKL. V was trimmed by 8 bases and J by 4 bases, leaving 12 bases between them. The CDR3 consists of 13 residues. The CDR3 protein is CASGRADGNTIYF. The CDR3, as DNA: TGCGCCAGCGGAAGGGCGGACGGAAACACCATATATTTT.

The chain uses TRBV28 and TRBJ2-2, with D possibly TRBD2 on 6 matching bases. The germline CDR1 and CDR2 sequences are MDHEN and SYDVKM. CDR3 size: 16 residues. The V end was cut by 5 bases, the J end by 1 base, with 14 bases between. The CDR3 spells CASSALGTVNTGELFF. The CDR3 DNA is TGTGCCAGCAGTGCCTTAGGGACTGTGAACACCGGGGAGCTGTTTTTT.

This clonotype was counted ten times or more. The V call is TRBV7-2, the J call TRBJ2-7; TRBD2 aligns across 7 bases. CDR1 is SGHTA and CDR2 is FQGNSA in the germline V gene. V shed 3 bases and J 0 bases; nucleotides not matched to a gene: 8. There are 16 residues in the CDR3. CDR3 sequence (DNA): TGTGCCAGCAGCTTGATATCCGGGACTACCTCCTACGAGCAGTACTTC. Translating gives CASSLISGTTSYEQYF.

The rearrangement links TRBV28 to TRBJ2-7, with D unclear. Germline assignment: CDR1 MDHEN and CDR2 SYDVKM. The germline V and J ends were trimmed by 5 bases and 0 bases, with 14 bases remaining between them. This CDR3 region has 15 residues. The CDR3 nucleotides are TGTGCCAGCAGTCCTGGTTCTACAAGCTCCTACGAGCAGTACTTC. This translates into CASSPGSTSSYEQYF.

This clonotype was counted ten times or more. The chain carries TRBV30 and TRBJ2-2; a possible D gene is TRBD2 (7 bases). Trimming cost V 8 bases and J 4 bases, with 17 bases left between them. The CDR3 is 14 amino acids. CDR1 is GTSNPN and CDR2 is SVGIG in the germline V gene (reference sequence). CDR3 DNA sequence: TGTGCCGGGCGGCGGGGGCAGGTCACCGGGGAGCTGTTTTTT. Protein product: CAGRRGQVTGELFF.

CDR3 sequence (DNA): TGCGCCAGCAGCTTGGGGGGACAGGGCCTCAATGAGCAGTTCTTC. As protein: CASSLGGQGLNEQFF. V is TRBV5-1 and J is TRBJ2-1; TRBD1 matches at 9 bases. V lost 0 bases to trimming and J lost 6 bases; unmatched junction nucleotides: 4. The germline V gene has CDR1 SGHRS and CDR2 YFSETQ. The CDR3 contains 15 residues.

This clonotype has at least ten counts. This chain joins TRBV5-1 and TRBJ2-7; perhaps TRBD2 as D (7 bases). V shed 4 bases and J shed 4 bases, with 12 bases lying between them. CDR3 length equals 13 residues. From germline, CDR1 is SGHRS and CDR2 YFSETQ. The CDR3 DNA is TGCGCCAGCAGCGCGGCGGGGGCTTACGAGCAGTACTTC. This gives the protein CASSAAGAYEQYF.

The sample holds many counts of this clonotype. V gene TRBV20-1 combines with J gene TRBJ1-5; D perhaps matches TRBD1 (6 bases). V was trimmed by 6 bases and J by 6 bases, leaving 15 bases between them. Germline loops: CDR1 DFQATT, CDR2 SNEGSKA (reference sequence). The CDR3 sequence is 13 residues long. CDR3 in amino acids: CSANRVSGQPQHF. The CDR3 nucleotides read TGCAGTGCCAACAGGGTATCGGGTCAGCCCCAGCATTTT.